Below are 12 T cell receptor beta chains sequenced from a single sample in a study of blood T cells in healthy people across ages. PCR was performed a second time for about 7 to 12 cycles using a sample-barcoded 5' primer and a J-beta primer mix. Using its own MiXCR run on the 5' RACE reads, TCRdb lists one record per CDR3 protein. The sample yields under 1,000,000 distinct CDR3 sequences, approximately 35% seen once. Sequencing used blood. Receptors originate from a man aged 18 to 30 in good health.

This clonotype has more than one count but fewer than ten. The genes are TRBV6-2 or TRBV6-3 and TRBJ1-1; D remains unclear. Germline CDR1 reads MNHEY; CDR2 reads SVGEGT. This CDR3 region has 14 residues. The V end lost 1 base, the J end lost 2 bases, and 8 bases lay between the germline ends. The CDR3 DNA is TGTGCCAGCAGTTACTTAGCGCCTAACACTGAAGCTTTCTTT. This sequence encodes CASSYLAPNTEAFF.

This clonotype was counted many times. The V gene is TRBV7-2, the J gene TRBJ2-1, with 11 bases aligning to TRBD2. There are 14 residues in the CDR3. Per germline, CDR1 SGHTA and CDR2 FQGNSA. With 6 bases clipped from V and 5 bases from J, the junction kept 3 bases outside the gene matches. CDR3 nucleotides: TGTGCCAGCAGTACTAGCGGGGGTGACAATGAGCAGTTCTTC. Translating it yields CASSTSGGDNEQFF.

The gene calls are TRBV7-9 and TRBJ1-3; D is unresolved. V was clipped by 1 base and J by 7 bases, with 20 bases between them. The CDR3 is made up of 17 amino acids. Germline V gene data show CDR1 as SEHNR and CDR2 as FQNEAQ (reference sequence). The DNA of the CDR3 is TGTGCCAGCAGCTTAGGTAGCGGCGGAGCCGCGGGGAACACCATATATTTT. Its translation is CASSLGSGGAAGNTIYF.

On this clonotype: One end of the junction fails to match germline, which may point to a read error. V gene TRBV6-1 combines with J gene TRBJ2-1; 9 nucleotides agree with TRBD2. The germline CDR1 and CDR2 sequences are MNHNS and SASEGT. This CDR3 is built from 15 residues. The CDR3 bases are TGTGCCAGAAGTGAAGCGGGGGGCTCCTACAATGAGCAGTTCTTC. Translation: CARSEAGGSYNEQFF.

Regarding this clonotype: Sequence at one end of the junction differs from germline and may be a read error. CDR3 sequence reads: CASSSSGLGGNGQFF. CDR3 DNA: TGCGCCAGCAGCTCGTCAGGGTTGGGGGGCAATGGGCAGTTCTTC. The genes are TRBV5-1 and TRBJ2-1; D is tentatively TRBD1 or TRBD2 (6 bases each). This CDR3 has 15 residues. CDR1 is SGHRS, CDR2 YFSETQ, per germline.

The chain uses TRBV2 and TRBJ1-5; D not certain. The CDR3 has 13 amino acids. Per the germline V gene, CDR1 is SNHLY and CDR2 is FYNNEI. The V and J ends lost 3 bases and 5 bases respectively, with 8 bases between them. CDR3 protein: CASSEEDYQPQHF. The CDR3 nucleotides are TGTGCCAGCAGTGAGGAGGATTATCAGCCCCAGCATTTT. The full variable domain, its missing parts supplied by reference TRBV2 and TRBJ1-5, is EPEVTQTPSHQVTQMGQEVILRCVPISNHLYFYWYRQILGQKVEFLVSFYNNEISEKSEIFDDQFSVERPDGSNFTLKIRSTKLEDSAMYFCASSEEDYQPQHFGDGTRLSIL.

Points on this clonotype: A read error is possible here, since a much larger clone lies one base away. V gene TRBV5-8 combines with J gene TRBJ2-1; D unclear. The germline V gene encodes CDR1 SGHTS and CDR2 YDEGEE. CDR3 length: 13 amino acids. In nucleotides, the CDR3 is TGTGCCGGCAGCTTGTTCGTAGGTAATGAGCAGTTCTTC. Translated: CAGSLFVGNEQFF.

The DNA of the CDR3 is TGTGCCAGCAGCCCAACCGGGACAGGGAGTGGGGAGCTGTTTTTT. Encoded protein: CASSPTGTGSGELFF. The V gene is TRBV14, the J gene TRBJ2-2; 9 bases map to TRBD1. V was clipped by 4 bases and J by 8 bases; unmatched bases: 8. CDR1 is SGHDN, CDR2 FVKESK, per germline. The CDR3 consists of 15 residues.

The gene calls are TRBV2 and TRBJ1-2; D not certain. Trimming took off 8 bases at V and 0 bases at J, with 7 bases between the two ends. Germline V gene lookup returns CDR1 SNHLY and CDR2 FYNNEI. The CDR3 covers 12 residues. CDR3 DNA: TGTGCCAGCTACGGCTCTAACTATGGCTACACCTTC. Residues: CASYGSNYGYTF. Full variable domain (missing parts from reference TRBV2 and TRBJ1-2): EPEVTQTPSHQVTQMGQEVILRCVPISNHLYFYWYRQILGQKVEFLVSFYNNEISEKSEIFDDQFSVERPDGSNFTLKIRSTKLEDSAMYFCASYGSNYGYTFGSGTRLTVV.

The CDR3 is CASSWTATNEQFF. CDR3 coding DNA: TGTGCCAGCAGTTGGACGGCAACTAATGAGCAGTTCTTC. The chain couples TRBV12-3 or TRBV12-4 to TRBJ2-1; D remains unclear. V was trimmed by 4 bases and J by 7 bases, leaving 11 bases between them. The CDR3 is 13 residues long.

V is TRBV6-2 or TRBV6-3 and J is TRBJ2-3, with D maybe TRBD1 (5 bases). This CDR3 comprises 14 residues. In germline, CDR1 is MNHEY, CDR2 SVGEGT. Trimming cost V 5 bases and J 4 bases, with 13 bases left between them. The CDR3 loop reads CASSPPRGSDTQYF. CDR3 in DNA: TGTGCCAGCAGTCCCCCAAGGGGTTCAGATACGCAGTATTTT.

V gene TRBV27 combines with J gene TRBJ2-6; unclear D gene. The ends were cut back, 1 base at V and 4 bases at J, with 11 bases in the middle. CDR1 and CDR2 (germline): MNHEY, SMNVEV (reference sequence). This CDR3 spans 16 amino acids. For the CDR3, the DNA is TGTGCCAGCAGTTTATGGGGTGCAGGAGGGGCCAACGTCCTGACTTTC. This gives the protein CASSLWGAGGANVLTF.